This entry features one T cell receptor (beta chain) sequence. Antigen specificity is unknown. The data were taken from a study of T cells in pancreatic ductal adenocarcinoma. Selected pancreatic ductal adenocarcinoma patients had undergone surgery without neoadjuvant therapy. Regarding the study as a whole: The resected pancreatic cancer cohort was biased toward the minority with early-stage disease. Tumors hold more CD45RO+ effector T cells, which may bias toward lower diversity. Unique clonotypes were around 8-fold more numerous in blood than in tumor. No significant tumor-blood clonality difference; means were about 0.1 and 0.065.

Only in-frame clones appear in the TCRdb table, and some are missing; sequencing was by immunoSEQ multiplex PCR. The sample lists 97,000 or so clones, about 96% seen once, with under 3.5% in the top ten. Germline V gene lookup returns CDR1 MNHNS and CDR2 SASEGT. CDR3 length: 13 amino acids. Deletions cut 10 bases from V and 5 bases from J, with 17 bases between. Sequencing was done on a sample of PBMCs. The chain couples TRBV6-1 to TRBJ1-1; no definite D call. The sequence was obtained from a human donor with pancreatic ductal adenocarcinoma. This CDR3 is CATRAPGGTEAFF. The CDR3 DNA reads as TGTGCCACCCGGGCGCCCGGAGGAACTGAAGCTTTCTTT.